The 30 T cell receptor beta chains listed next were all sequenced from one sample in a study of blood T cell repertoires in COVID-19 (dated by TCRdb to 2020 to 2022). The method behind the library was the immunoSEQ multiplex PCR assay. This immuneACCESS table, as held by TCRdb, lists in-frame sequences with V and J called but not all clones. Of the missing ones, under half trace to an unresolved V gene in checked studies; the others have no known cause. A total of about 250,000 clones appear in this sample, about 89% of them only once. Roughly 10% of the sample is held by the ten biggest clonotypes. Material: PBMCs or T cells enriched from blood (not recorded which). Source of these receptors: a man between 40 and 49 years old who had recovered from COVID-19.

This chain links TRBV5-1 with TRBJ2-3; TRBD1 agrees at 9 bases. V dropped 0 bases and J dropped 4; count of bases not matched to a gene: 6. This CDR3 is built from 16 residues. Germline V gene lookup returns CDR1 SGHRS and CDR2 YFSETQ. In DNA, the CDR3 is TGCGCCAGCAGCTTGGCGACAGGGGGAGCATCAGATACGCAGTATTTT. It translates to CASSLATGGASDTQYF. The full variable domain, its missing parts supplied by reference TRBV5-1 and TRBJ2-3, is KAGVTQTPRYLIKTRGQQVTLSCSPISGHRSVSWYQQTPGQGLQFLFEYFSETQRNKGNFPGRFSGRQFSNSRSEMNVSTLELGDSALYLCASSLATGGASDTQYFGPGTRLTVL.

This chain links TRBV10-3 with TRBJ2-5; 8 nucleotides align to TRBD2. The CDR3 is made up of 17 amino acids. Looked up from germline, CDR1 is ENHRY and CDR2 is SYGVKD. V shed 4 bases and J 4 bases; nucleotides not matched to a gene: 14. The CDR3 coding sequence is TGTGCCATCAGTGCCCCCGTGGGGCGGGAGGAGGGAGAGACCCAGTACTTC. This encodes CAISAPVGREEGETQYF.

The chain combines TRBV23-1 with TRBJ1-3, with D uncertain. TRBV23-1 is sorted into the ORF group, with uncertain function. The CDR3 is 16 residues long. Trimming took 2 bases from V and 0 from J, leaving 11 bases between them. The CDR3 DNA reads TGCGCCAGCAGTCAACGGGAGGGCCGCTCTGGAAACACCATATATTTT. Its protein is CASSQREGRSGNTIYF.

The CDR3, as DNA: TGTGCCAGCAGCTCTAGAGGCACTGAAGCTTTCTTT. It encodes CASSSRGTEAFF. V gene TRBV5-5 combines with J gene TRBJ1-1; D gene ambiguous. Germline V gene lookup returns CDR1 SGHKS and CDR2 YYEKEE (reference sequence). Deletions cut 3 bases from V and 4 bases from J, with 7 bases between. CDR3 length: 12 amino acids.

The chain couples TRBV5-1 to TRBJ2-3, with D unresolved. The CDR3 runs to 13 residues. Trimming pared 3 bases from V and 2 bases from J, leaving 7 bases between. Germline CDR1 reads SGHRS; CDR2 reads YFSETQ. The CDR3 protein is CASSYLNTDTQYF. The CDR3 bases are TGCGCCAGCAGCTATCTAAACACAGATACGCAGTATTTT.

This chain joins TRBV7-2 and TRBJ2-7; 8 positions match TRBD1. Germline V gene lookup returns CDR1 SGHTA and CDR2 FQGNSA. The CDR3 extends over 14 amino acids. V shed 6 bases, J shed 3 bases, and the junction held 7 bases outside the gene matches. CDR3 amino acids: CASRDDRGFYEQYF. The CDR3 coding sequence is TGTGCCAGCAGGGACGACAGGGGTTTCTACGAGCAGTACTTC.

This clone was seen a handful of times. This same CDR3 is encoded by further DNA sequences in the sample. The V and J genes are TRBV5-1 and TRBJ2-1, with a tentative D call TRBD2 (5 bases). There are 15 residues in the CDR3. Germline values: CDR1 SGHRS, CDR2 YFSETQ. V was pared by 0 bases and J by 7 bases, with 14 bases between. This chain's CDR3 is CASSLGTSGFNEQFF. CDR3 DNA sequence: TGCGCCAGCAGCTTGGGGACTTCGGGTTTTAATGAGCAGTTCTTC.

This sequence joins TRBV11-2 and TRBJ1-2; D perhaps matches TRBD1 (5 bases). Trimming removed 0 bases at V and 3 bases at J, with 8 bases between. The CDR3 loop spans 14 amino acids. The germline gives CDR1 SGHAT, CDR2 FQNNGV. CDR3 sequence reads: CASSLEFRDYGYTF. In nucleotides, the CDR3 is TGTGCCAGCAGCTTAGAATTCAGGGACTATGGCTACACCTTC.

This chain's CDR3 is CAISAQDPDRGNGELFF. CDR3 DNA: TGTGCCATCAGTGCCCAGGATCCGGACAGGGGGAACGGGGAGCTGTTTTTT. The chain has TRBV10-3 and TRBJ2-2, with 10 positions matching TRBD1. CDR1 and CDR2 from the germline V gene are ENHRY and SYGVKD. With V trimmed by 4 bases and J by 7 bases, 12 bases remained unmatched. This CDR3 is built from 17 residues.

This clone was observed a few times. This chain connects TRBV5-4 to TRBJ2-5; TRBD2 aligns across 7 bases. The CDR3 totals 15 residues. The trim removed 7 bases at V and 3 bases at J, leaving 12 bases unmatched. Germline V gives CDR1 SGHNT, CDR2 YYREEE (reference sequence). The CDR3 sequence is CASQKGTTNKETQYF. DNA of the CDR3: TGTGCCAGCCAGAAGGGGACTACCAACAAAGAGACCCAGTACTTC.

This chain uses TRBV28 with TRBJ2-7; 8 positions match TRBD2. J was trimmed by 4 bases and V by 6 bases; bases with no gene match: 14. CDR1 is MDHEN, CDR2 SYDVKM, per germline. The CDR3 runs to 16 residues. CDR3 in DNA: TGTGCCAGCAGCTCTCACGTGCTAGCGGGTTGGTACGAGCAGTACTTC. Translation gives CASSSHVLAGWYEQYF. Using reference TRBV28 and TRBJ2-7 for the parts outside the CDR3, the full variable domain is DVKVTQSSRYLVKRTGEKVFLECVQDMDHENMFWYRQDPGLGLRLIYFSYDVKMKEKGDIPEGYSVSREKKERFSLILESASTNQTSMYLCASSSHVLAGWYEQYFGPGTRLTVT.

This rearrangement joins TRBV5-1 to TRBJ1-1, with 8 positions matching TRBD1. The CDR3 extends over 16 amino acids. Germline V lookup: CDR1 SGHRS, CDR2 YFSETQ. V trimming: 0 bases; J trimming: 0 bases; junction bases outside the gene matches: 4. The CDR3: CASSLALTGVNTEAFF. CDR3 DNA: TGCGCCAGCAGCTTGGCCCTGACAGGGGTGAACACTGAAGCTTTCTTT.

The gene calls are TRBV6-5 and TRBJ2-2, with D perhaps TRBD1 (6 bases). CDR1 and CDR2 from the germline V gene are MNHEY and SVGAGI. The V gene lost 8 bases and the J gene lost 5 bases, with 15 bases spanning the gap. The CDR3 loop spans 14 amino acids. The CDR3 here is CASEQGRGTGELFF. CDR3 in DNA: TGTGCCAGCGAACAGGGAAGAGGAACCGGGGAGCTGTTTTTT.

The chain's CDR3 is CASSLSITSPTSGGRNTEAFF. DNA for the CDR3: TGTGCCAGCAGTTTATCGATCACCTCCCCCACGTCGGGGGGCCGGAACACTGAAGCTTTCTTT. The chain uses TRBV27 and TRBJ1-1, with D possibly TRBD1 on 6 matching bases. This CDR3 spans 21 amino acids. V shed 0 bases and J shed 1 base, with 27 bases lying between them. Germline assignment: CDR1 MNHEY and CDR2 SMNVEV (reference sequence).

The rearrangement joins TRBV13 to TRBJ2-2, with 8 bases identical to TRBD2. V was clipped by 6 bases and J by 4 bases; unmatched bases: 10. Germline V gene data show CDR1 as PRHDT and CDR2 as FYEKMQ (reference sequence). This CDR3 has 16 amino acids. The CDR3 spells CASSHTSGGGTGELFF. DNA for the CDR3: TGTGCCAGCAGTCACACCAGCGGGGGAGGCACCGGGGAGCTGTTTTTT.

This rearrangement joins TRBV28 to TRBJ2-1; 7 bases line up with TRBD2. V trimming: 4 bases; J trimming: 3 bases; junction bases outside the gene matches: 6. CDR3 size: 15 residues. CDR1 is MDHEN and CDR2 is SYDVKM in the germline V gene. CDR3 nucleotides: TGTGCCAGCAGTTATCTAGCGGAGTTCTACAATGAGCAGTTCTTC. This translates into CASSYLAEFYNEQFF.

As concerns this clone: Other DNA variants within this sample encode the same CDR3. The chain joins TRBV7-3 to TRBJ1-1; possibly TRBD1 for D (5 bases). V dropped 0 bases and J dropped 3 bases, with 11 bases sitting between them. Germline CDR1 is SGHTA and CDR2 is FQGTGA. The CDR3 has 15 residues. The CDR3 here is CASSLTGQGYTEAFF. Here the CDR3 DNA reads TGTGCCAGCAGCTTAACCGGTCAGGGATACACTGAAGCTTTCTTT.

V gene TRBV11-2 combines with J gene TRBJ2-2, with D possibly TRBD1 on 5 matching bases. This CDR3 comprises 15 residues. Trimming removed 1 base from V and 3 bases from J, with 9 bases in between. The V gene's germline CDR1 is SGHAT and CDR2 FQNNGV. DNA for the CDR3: TGTGCCAGCAGCTTAGGACAGTGGTACACCGGGGAGCTGTTTTTT. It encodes CASSLGQWYTGELFF.

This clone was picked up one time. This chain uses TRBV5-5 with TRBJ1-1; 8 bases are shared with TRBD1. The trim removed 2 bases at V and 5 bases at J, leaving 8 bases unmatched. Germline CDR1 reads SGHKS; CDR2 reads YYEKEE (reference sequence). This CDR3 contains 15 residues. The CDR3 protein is CASSLPTGANTEAFF. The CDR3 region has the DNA TGTGCCAGCAGCTTACCGACAGGGGCGAATACTGAAGCTTTCTTT.

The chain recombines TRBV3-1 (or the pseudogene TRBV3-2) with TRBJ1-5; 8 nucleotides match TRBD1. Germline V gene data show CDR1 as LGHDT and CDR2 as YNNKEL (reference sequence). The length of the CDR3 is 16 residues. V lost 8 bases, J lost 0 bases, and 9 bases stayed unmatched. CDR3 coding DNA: TGTGCCAGCCCAGGGGGCAGGTCCTATAGCAATCAGCCCCAGCATTTT. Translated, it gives CASPGGRSYSNQPQHF.

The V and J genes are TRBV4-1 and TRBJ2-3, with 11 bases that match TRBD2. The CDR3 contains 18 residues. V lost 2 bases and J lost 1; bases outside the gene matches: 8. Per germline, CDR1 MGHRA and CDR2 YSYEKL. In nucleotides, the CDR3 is TGCGCCAGCAGCCAAACCGGGACTAGCGGACTGGGCACAGATACGCAGTATTTT. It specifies CASSQTGTSGLGTDTQYF.

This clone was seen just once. In DNA, the CDR3 is TGCGCCAGCAGCCAAGGGACTAGCGGGATGGATACGCAGTATTTT. This codes for CASSQGTSGMDTQYF. The V gene is TRBV4-3, the J gene TRBJ2-3; 12 positions agree with TRBD2. Unmatched junction bases numbered 2, after V lost 1 base and J lost 6 bases. The CDR3 sequence is 15 residues long. Germline loops: CDR1 LGHNA, CDR2 YSLEER.

The CDR3 nucleotides are TGTGCCAGCAGCCGTCTAGCGGGAGTTAACACCGGGGAGCTGTTTTTT. Amino acid sequence: CASSRLAGVNTGELFF. The chain joins TRBV27 to TRBJ2-2; TRBD2 agrees at 10 bases. V was clipped by 6 bases and J by 2 bases; unmatched bases: 6. The CDR3 loop spans 16 amino acids. Germline CDR1 reads MNHEY; CDR2 reads SMNVEV (reference sequence).

The CDR3 coding sequence is TGTGCCAGCAGCCAAATACAACCGGGACTAGCGGGGGACGGGGAGCTGTTTTTT. This codes for CASSQIQPGLAGDGELFF. The chain is built from TRBV4-2 and TRBJ2-2; 14 bases align to TRBD2. After removal of 2 bases from V and 7 bases from J, the junction contained 9 bases not matched to a gene. The CDR3 totals 18 residues. Germline assignment: CDR1 LGHNA and CDR2 YNFKEQ.

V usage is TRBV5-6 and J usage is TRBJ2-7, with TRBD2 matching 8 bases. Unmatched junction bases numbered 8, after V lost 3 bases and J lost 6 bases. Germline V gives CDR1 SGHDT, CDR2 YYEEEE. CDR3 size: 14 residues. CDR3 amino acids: CASSWGLEMFEQYF. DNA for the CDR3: TGTGCCAGCAGCTGGGGACTAGAAATGTTCGAGCAGTACTTC.

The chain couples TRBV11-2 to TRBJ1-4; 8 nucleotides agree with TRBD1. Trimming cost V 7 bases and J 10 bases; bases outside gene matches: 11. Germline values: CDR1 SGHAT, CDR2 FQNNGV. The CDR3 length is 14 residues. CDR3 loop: CASTQGAQVGKLFF. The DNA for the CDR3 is TGTGCCAGCACGCAGGGGGCGCAGGTGGGAAAACTGTTTTTT.

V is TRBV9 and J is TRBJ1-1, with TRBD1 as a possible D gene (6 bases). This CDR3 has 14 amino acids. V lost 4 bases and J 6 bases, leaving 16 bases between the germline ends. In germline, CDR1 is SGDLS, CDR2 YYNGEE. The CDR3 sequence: CASSPHLGGAEAFF. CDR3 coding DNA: TGTGCCAGCAGCCCCCACTTAGGGGGAGCTGAAGCTTTCTTT.

The DNA of the CDR3 is TGTGCCAGCAGCCCGGACAGGGGTCGAACCTACGAGCAGTACTTC. Protein: CASSPDRGRTYEQYF. This chain links TRBV7-6 with TRBJ2-7; 9 bases map to TRBD1. With 5 bases clipped from V and 2 bases from J, the junction kept 7 bases outside the gene matches. The CDR3 is 15 residues long. The germline gives CDR1 SGHVS, CDR2 FNYEAQ.

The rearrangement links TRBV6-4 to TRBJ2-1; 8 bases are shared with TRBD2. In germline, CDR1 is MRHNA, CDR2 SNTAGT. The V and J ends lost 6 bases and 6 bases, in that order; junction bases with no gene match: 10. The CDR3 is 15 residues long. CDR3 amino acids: CASSRGGTFLNEQFF. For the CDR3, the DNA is TGTGCCAGCAGCCGGGGGGGGACCTTTCTCAATGAGCAGTTCTTC.

The CDR3 loop is CASRPGDRPEGEQFF. In DNA, the CDR3 is TGTGCCAGCAGACCGGGGGACAGGCCCGAGGGGGAGCAGTTCTTC. This chain connects TRBV28 to TRBJ2-1; 8 bases map to TRBD1. The CDR3 contains 15 residues. Germline lookup yields CDR1 MDHEN and CDR2 SYDVKM. Trimming at V came to 6 bases and at J to 10 bases, leaving 14 bases not matched to a gene.